These T cell receptor beta chains were read from a single sample in a study of type 1 regulatory T cells. TCRdb reprocessed the reads with MiXCR, giving one entry per CDR3 protein. The sample consists of 75,000 to 100,000 distinct CDR3 sequences, roughly 30% of them appearing once. The sample consisted of CD4+ T cells, either the whole sample or a sorted fraction (not recorded which). The origin of the receptors is a human donor in good health. Both conserved end residues are part of each CDR3. The D gene is left open where the match is weak. Size tells how often a clone was seen (once, few, many) or the class of an expanded clone, and some rows leave it out.

TRBV20-1	TRBJ2-1	many	TRBD2	TGCAGTGCTAGAACCTTTGCGGGAGGTCTTTCCAATGAGCAGTTCTTC	CSARTFAGGLSNEQFF
TRBV29-1	TRBJ2-2	few	TRBD1	TGCAGCGTTGAATCGGCCGGGACAGGGGGCCCGTCGAACACCGGGGAGCTGTTTTTT	CSVESAGTGGPSNTGELFF
TRBV7-2	TRBJ1-2	-	-	TGTGCCAGCAGCGTAAGGAACGCGGAGGGCTACACCTTC	CASSVRNAEGYTF
TRBV10-3	TRBJ1-5	few	TRBD1	TGTGCCATCAGTGACGACAGGGGCCAGCCCCAGCATTTT	CAISDDRGQPQHF
TRBV5-1	TRBJ2-1	few	TRBD1	TGCGCCAGCAGCAGGGGACAGGGAACCAATGAGCAGTTCTTC	CASSRGQGTNEQFF
TRBV2	TRBJ1-5	few	-	TGTGCCAGCAGTGAAGCGCGGGGTAGCAATCAGCCCCAGCATTTT	CASSEARGSNQPQHF
TRBV29-1	TRBJ2-1	few	-	TGCAGCGTTGTGTCAGCGGTGACTTACAATGAGCAGTTCTTC	CSVVSAVTYNEQFF
TRBV12-3/TRBV12-4	TRBJ2-1	-	-	TGTGCCAGCAGTTTAAAGCCGCGGGACCTGCGCGATGATGAGCAGTTCTTC	CASSLKPRDLRDDEQFF
TRBV12-5	TRBJ2-7	few	TRBD2	TGTGCTAGTGGTTTAGGCGGGAGACGAAACGAGCAGTACTTC	CASGLGGRRNEQYF
TRBV12-3/TRBV12-4	TRBJ2-7	few	-	TGTGCCAGCAGTTTAATTAGTATCGAGCAGTACTTC	CASSLISIEQYF
TRBV7-2	TRBJ2-4	few	-	TGTGCCAGCAGCCCGACTAGGGGAGGCGTAAACATTCAGTACTTC	CASSPTRGGVNIQYF
TRBV29-1	TRBJ2-3	-	TRBD1	TGCAGCGTTGAAGTCGGACAGGGGGTTGGTACGCAGTATTTT	CSVEVGQGVGTQYF
TRBV20-1	TRBJ1-1	-	-	TGCAGTGCCATAGGGTACACCCCTGAAGCTTTCTTT	CSAIGYTPEAFF
TRBV20-1	TRBJ2-1	few	-	TGCAGTGCTAGAGCGACACTAGCTCTCGCTGAGCAGTTCTTC	CSARATLALAEQFF
TRBV20-1	TRBJ2-2	-	TRBD2	TGCAGTGCCCGGCCCGCTAGCGGAGGGTTCTCCGGGGAGCTGTTTTTT	CSARPASGGFSGELFF
TRBV20-1	TRBJ2-2	-	-	TGCAGTGCCTCGGACGGTCCGAACACCGGGGAGCTGTTTTTT	CSASDGPNTGELFF
TRBV29-1	TRBJ2-3	-	-	TGCAGCGTCGGAACTTTTCCCCAGGAAGATACGCAGTATTTT	CSVGTFPQEDTQYF
TRBV7-2	TRBJ1-1	few	-	TGTGCCAGCAGCTTAGATAAGGCCAGAAGGTCTGAAGCTTTCTTT	CASSLDKARRSEAFF
TRBV7-9	TRBJ2-1	-	-	TGTGCCAGCAGCTCATCGGGGAATGAGCAGTTCTTC	CASSSSGNEQFF
TRBV10-1	TRBJ2-7	-	-	TGCGCCAGCAGTGAGGGGATAGCTGGCTACGAGCAGTACTTC	CASSEGIAGYEQYF
TRBV7-6	TRBJ2-1	few	-	TGTGCCAGCAGCTCTAGCGCCCCGAGCTCCTACAATGAGCAGTTCTTC	CASSSSAPSSYNEQFF
TRBV6-6	TRBJ2-7	few	-	TGTGCCAGCAGTTACTCGTCCAATTACCCCGAGCAGTACTTC	CASSYSSNYPEQYF
TRBV20-1	TRBJ2-1	-	TRBD2	TGCAGTGCTAGAGTGACTAGCGGCTCCTACAATGAGCAGTTCTTC	CSARVTSGSYNEQFF
TRBV20-1	TRBJ2-7	-	-	TGCAGTGCTAGAGATTTCTTAGCGGCTAACTACGAGCAGTACTTC	CSARDFLAANYEQYF
TRBV18	TRBJ1-6	-	-	TGTGCCAGCTCACTTTCAACCGGGACGGCTAATTCACCCCTCCACTTT	CASSLSTGTANSPLHF
TRBV6-5	TRBJ2-7	few	TRBD1	TGTGCCAGCAGTCGCCCGGGACAGGGTTTAAACGAGCAGTACTTC	CASSRPGQGLNEQYF
TRBV5-1	TRBJ2-3	-	-	TGCGCCAGCAGCTTGGGGGGCGGCTTTGACACAGATACGCAGTATTTT	CASSLGGGFDTDTQYF
TRBV28	TRBJ2-2	-	-	TGTGCCAGCAGTTTAGACCCTCCCCCTGGCGGGCGGGCCGGGGAGCTGTTTTTT	CASSLDPPPGGRAGELFF
TRBV7-8	TRBJ2-7	few	TRBD2	TGTGCCAGCAGCGGGTGGACTAGGTTCGAAACCTACGAGCAGTACTTC	CASSGWTRFETYEQYF
TRBV5-1	TRBJ1-5	few	-	TGCGCCAGCAGCTTGGACGGAGGTAATCAGCCCCAGCATTTT	CASSLDGGNQPQHF
TRBV24-1	TRBJ1-1	few	-	TGTGCCACCAGTGATTTTGAGGGGAACACTGAAGCTTTCTTT	CATSDFEGNTEAFF
TRBV20-1	TRBJ2-1	-	TRBD2	TGCAGTTCTAGATCAGGTCTAGCGGGGAATGAGCAGTTCTTC	CSSRSGLAGNEQFF
TRBV12-3/TRBV12-4	TRBJ2-7	many	-	TGTGCCAGCAGTTTCTACAGCTACGAGCAGTACTTC	CASSFYSYEQYF
TRBV7-6	TRBJ2-3	few	-	TGTGCCAGCAGCTTAGAGCCGGGCTTGCAGGGAGAGCGGTTCACAGATACGCAGTATTTT	CASSLEPGLQGERFTDTQYF
TRBV7-2	TRBJ2-7	-	-	TGTGCCAGCAGCTTGACGGGGATCCACGAGCAGTACTTC	CASSLTGIHEQYF
TRBV7-2	TRBJ2-2	-	-	TGTGCCAGCAGCCCAGACACCGGGGGGCTGTTTTTT	CASSPDTGGLFF
TRBV2	TRBJ1-4	-	-	TGTGCCGGACGGACATGGGATGAAAAACTGTTTTTT	CAGRTWDEKLFF
TRBV29-1	TRBJ2-1	-	-	TGCAGCGTCCGCGCGAAATTCAATGAGCAGTTCTTC	CSVRAKFNEQFF
TRBV7-2	TRBJ2-1	few	TRBD2	TGTGCCAGCAGCGTTGGACTAGCGGAGGGGGACAATGAGCAGTTCTTC	CASSVGLAEGDNEQFF
TRBV7-8	TRBJ2-7	-	TRBD2	TGTGCCAGCAGCTTAACCCCTAGCGGGAGCTCCTACGAGCAGTACTTC	CASSLTPSGSSYEQYF
TRBV27	TRBJ2-7	many	TRBD2	TGTGCCAGCAGTTTTTCTAGCGGGAGGAAGGGCCAAGGAGAGCAGTACTTC	CASSFSSGRKGQGEQYF
TRBV29-1	TRBJ2-7	-	-	TGCAGCGGGAACAGCGGTTGGGGCGACGAGCAGTACTTC	CSGNSGWGDEQYF
TRBV3-1	TRBJ2-5	-	TRBD2	TGTGCCAGCACTATAGCGGGAGTTGAGAAGGAGACCCAGTACTTC	CASTIAGVEKETQYF
TRBV6-4	TRBJ1-5	-	TRBD1	TGTGCCAGCAGAGGACCGGGACAGGTCGATCAGCCCCAGCATTTT	CASRGPGQVDQPQHF
TRBV5-1	TRBJ2-2	-	-	TGCGCCAGCAGCCCTTCCACCACCGGGGAGCTGTTTTTT	CASSPSTTGELFF
TRBV7-8	TRBJ2-6	-	-	TGTGCCAGCAGCCGTACTTCTTCTGGGGCCAACGTCCTGACTTTC	CASSRTSSGANVLTF
TRBV20-1	TRBJ2-1	-	TRBD1	TGCAGTGCACCTGACAGGGGGCTAGGGGGTGAGCAGTTCTTC	CSAPDRGLGGEQFF
TRBV7-3	TRBJ2-7	once	-	TGTGCCAGCAGCTTCGACGGGGGGCCCTACGAGCAGTACTTC	CASSFDGGPYEQYF
TRBV7-9	TRBJ2-1	-	-	TGCGCCAGCAGCTTAGGACTAACACTCTCCCTTCAGTTCTTC	CASSLGLTLSLQFF
TRBV7-8	TRBJ2-2	-	-	TGTGCCAGCAGCTTGAAAATGAGGGACACCGGGGAGCTGTTTTTT	CASSLKMRDTGELFF